This TCR beta chain originates from a study of blood T cell repertoires in COVID-19. On the study more broadly: Collection of acute and convalescent COVID-19 samples took place in the United States, Italy and Spain. PBMCs, B-cell-depleted T cells, or T cells provided the cDNA or gDNA that made up the material.

Original handling: Reference gene primer amplification yielded estimated nucleated cell counts. The data were produced by immunoSEQ multiplex PCR, yet TCRdb's version contains in-frame clones alone and is incomplete. That table furnishes V, J and clone size, whereas the DNA furnished D and trimming. The sample has about 380,000 clones, 70% to 90% seen once. Per the germline V gene, CDR1 is SGHTA and CDR2 is FQGTGA. The V gene lost 6 bases and the J gene lost 5 bases, with 21 bases spanning the gap. The CDR3 has 16 residues. The sequencing input was peripheral blood. The sequence derives from a middle-aged man with acute or convalescent COVID-19. The chain employs TRBV7-3 and TRBJ2-3; D is perhaps TRBD2 (6 bases). CDR3 in DNA: TGTGCCAGCAGTCCACTGGGGTCGCGGGATAGAGATACGCAGTATTTT. It specifies CASSPLGSRDRDTQYF.